This T cell receptor beta chain came from a study of blood T cell repertoires in COVID-19. The method was immunoSEQ multiplex PCR; TCRdb's version includes in-frame clones alone and lacks a portion of them. The sample includes fewer than 200,000 clones, around 89% of them seen just once. Sequenced: peripheral blood. The origin of this receptor is a man aged 18 to 30 who had recovered from COVID-19.

The CDR3 spells CASSLVSGGAGEKLFF. Here the CDR3 DNA reads TGTGCCAGCAGCTTAGTATCAGGGGGCGCTGGTGAAAAACTGTTTTTT. This chain uses TRBV7-2 with TRBJ1-4, with 8 nucleotides matching TRBD1. The CDR3 is made up of 16 amino acids. Trimming took 1 base from V and 7 from J; bases not matched to a gene: 8. From germline, CDR1 is SGHTA and CDR2 FQGNSA.